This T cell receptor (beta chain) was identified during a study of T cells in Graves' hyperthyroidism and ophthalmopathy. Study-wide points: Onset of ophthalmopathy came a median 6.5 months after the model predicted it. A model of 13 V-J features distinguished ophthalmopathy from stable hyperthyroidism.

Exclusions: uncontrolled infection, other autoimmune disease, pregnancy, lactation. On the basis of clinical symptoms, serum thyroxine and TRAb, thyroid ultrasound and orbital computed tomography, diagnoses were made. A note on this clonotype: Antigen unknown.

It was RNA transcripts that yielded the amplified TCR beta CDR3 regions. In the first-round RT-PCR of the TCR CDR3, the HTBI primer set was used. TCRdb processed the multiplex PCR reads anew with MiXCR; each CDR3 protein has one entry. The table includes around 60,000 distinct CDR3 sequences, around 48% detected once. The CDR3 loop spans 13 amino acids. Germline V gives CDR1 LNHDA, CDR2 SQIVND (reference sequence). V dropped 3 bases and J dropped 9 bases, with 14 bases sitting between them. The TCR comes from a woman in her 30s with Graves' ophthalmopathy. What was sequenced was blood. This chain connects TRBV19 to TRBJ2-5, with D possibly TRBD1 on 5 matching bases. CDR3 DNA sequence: TGTGCCAGTAGTATCAGGATCGAACAGGCCCAGTACTTC. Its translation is CASSIRIEQAQYF.